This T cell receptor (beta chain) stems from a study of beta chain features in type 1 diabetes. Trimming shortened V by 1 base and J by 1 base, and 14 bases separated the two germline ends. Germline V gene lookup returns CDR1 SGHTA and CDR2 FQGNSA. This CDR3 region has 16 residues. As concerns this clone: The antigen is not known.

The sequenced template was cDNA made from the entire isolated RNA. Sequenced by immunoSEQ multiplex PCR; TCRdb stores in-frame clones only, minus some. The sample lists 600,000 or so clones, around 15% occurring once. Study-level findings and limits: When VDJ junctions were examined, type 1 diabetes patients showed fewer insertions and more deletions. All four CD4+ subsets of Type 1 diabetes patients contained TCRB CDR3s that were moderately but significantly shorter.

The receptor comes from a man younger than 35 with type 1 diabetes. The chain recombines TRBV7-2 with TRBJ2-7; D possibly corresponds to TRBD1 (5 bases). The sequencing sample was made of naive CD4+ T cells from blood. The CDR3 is CASSLGASGASYEQYF. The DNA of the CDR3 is TGTGCCAGCAGCTTAGGAGCCTCTGGGGCTTCCTACGAGCAGTACTTC. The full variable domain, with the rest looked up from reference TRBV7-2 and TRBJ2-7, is GAGVSQSPSNKVTEKGKDVELRCDPISGHTALYWYRQSLGQGLEFLIYFQGNSAPDKSGLPSDRFSAERTGGSVSTLTIQRTQQEDSAVYLCASSLGASGASYEQYFGPGTRLTVT.